The 24 T cell receptor beta chains given below trace back to one sample, sequenced in a study of control samples from healthy donors and cancer patients. Sequencing used immunoSEQ multiplex PCR; TCRdb keeps in-frame clones, though not all of them. The sample shows about 120,000 clones, roughly 91% of them seen only once. Sequenced: PBMCs. All receptors derive from a man aged 45 to 65 with head and neck cancer.

The chain has TRBV30 and TRBJ1-3; no clear D. The ends were cut back, 0 bases at V and 1 base at J, with 10 bases in the middle. The germline V gene encodes CDR1 GTSNPN and CDR2 SVGIG (reference sequence). The CDR3 spans 15 residues. CDR3 region: CAWSVLKGSGNTIYF. Here the CDR3 DNA reads TGTGCCTGGAGTGTACTTAAAGGATCTGGAAACACCATATATTTT.

This sequence joins TRBV6-2 or TRBV6-3 and TRBJ2-3; D possibly corresponds to TRBD1 (5 bases). The CDR3 extends over 15 amino acids. The V gene lost 0 bases and the J gene lost 6 bases, with 13 bases spanning the gap. Germline V gene data show CDR1 as MNHEY and CDR2 as SVGEGT. The CDR3 nucleotides are TGTGCCAGCAGTTACTCTTGGGGCTTGCGGGATACGCAGTATTTT. The encoded protein is CASSYSWGLRDTQYF.

The chain recombines TRBV7-3 with TRBJ1-6; D remains ambiguous. The V gene lost 0 bases and the J gene lost 6 bases, with 9 bases spanning the gap. The CDR3 spans 15 residues. CDR1 and CDR2 from the germline V gene are SGHTA and FQGTGA. The CDR3 loop reads CASSLTSTINSPLHF. CDR3 bases: TGTGCCAGCAGCTTAACGTCGACTATTAATTCACCCCTCCACTTT. Full variable domain (rest looked up from reference TRBV7-3 and TRBJ1-6): GAGVSQTPSNKVTEKGKYVELRCDPISGHTALYWYRQSLGQGPEFLIYFQGTGAADDSGLPNDRFFAVRPEGSVSTLKIQRTERGDSAVYLCASSLTSTINSPLHFGNGTRLTVT.

V gene TRBV6-2 or TRBV6-3 combines with J gene TRBJ2-3; 8 bases match TRBD2. Germline loops: CDR1 MNHEY, CDR2 SVGEGT. Trimming cost V 0 bases and J 9 bases; bases outside gene matches: 8. CDR3 length equals 15 residues. The CDR3: CASSYSLAVAGTQYF. CDR3 sequence (DNA): TGTGCCAGCAGTTACTCACTAGCGGTCGCGGGGACGCAGTATTTT.

This clone has more than one count but fewer than ten. The chain is built from TRBV7-9 and TRBJ2-2; 7 bases line up with TRBD1. Germline values: CDR1 SEHNR, CDR2 FQNEAQ (reference sequence). Unmatched junction bases numbered 7, after V lost 5 bases and J lost 4 bases. The CDR3 runs to 15 residues. The DNA of the CDR3 is TGTGCCAGCAGCACTAACAGGGGTGGCACCGGGGAGCTGTTTTTT. This codes for CASSTNRGGTGELFF.

The J gene is TRBJ1-1, the V gene TRBV19, with D uncertain. Germline V lookup: CDR1 LNHDA, CDR2 SQIVND (reference sequence). V shed 5 bases and J shed 0 bases, with 7 bases lying between them. This CDR3 is built from 13 residues. The CDR3 DNA sequence: TGTGCCAGTAGTGCGACGGTGAACACTGAAGCTTTCTTT. Translation gives CASSATVNTEAFF.

V usage is TRBV19 and J usage is TRBJ1-1; D gene unclear. The V end lost 0 bases, the J end lost 7 bases, and 9 bases lay between the germline ends. Germline loops: CDR1 LNHDA, CDR2 SQIVND (reference sequence). The CDR3 totals 13 residues. The CDR3 DNA reads TGTGCCAGTAGTATAGATTATTATGGTGAAGCTTTCTTT. Its translation is CASSIDYYGEAFF.

This chain connects TRBV6-4 to TRBJ1-2; no firm D call. Germline CDR1 reads MRHNA; CDR2 reads SNTAGT. Trimming pared 0 bases from V and 7 bases from J, leaving 9 bases between. The CDR3 has 13 residues. CDR3 sequence (DNA): TGTGCCAGCAGTGACTCGGAGGGAGTTGGCTACACCTTC. It translates to CASSDSEGVGYTF.

J is TRBJ1-2 and V is TRBV4-2, with D possibly TRBD1 on 6 matching bases. Germline V lookup: CDR1 LGHNA, CDR2 YNFKEQ. V lost 4 bases to trimming and J lost 7 bases, with 22 bases between them. The CDR3 loop spans 16 amino acids. Here the CDR3 reads CASSPSSETGAVGYTF. CDR3 DNA sequence: TGTGCCAGCAGCCCCTCCTCGGAGACGGGGGCCGTTGGCTACACCTTC.

V usage is TRBV3-1 (or the pseudogene TRBV3-2) and J usage is TRBJ1-2; 7 bases fit TRBD1. Germline V gene sequence: CDR1 LGHDT, CDR2 YNNKEL (reference sequence). After removal of 6 bases from V and 8 bases from J, the junction contained 6 bases not matched to a gene. The CDR3 sequence is 12 residues long. CDR3 sequence reads: CASRQGSGGYTF. As DNA, the CDR3 is TGTGCCAGCAGACAGGGGTCGGGCGGCTACACCTTC.

The rearrangement uses TRBV18 and TRBJ2-2; maybe TRBD1 (5 bases). The CDR3 spans 13 residues. Trimming removed 6 bases at V and 2 bases at J, with 7 bases between. Per the germline V gene, CDR1 is KGHSH and CDR2 is LQKENI. The CDR3, as DNA: TGTGCCAGCTCGACAGATAACACCGGGGAGCTGTTTTTT. Protein sequence: CASSTDNTGELFF.

CDR3 residues: CATSRDRGGGYTF. As DNA, the CDR3 is TGTGCCACCAGCAGAGATCGTGGAGGCGGCTACACCTTC. The V call is TRBV15, the J call TRBJ1-2; no reliable D call. Trimming left V 0 bases short and J 8 bases short, with 10 bases between. The CDR3 runs to 13 residues. Germline CDR1 and CDR2: LNHNV and YYDKDF (reference sequence).

The chain carries TRBV6-5 and TRBJ2-7; TRBD2 aligns across 9 bases. Germline V CDR1 and CDR2: MNHEY, SVGAGI. The length of the CDR3 is 15 residues. The V segment lost 2 bases and the J segment 8 bases; nucleotides outside the gene matches: 10. The CDR3 loop reads CASSYGSVASGKQYF. The CDR3 region has the DNA TGTGCCAGCAGTTACGGCTCGGTGGCTAGCGGGAAGCAGTACTTC.

This clone has only a few counts. The V gene is TRBV11-2, the J gene TRBJ1-4; 10 bases are a match to TRBD1. With 5 bases clipped from V and 4 bases from J, the junction kept 4 bases outside the gene matches. CDR1 and CDR2 from the germline V gene are SGHAT and FQNNGV. The CDR3 totals 15 residues. The CDR3 sequence: CASSRDRGDNEKLFF. Here the CDR3 DNA reads TGTGCCAGCAGCCGGGACAGGGGCGATAATGAAAAACTGTTTTTT.

The chain joins TRBV3-1 (or the pseudogene TRBV3-2) to TRBJ2-1; D uncertain. The CDR3 loop spans 13 amino acids. Looked up from germline, CDR1 is LGHDT and CDR2 is YNNKEL (reference sequence). Trimming took off 4 bases at V and 5 bases at J, with 9 bases between the two ends. CDR3: CASSPGFNNEQFF. The CDR3 nucleotides are TGTGCCAGCAGCCCTGGGTTTAACAATGAGCAGTTCTTC.

Turning to this clone: Other DNA sequences within the sample encode an identical CDR3. The rearrangement links TRBV6-2 or TRBV6-3 to TRBJ1-1, with D possibly TRBD1 on 5 matching bases. With 0 bases removed from V and 1 base from J, the gap between germline ends came to 15 bases. The CDR3 consists of 17 residues. CDR1 is MNHEY and CDR2 is SVGEGT in the germline V gene. In DNA form, the CDR3 reads TGTGCCAGCAGTTACTCCGTACTACCGGGACCGAACACTGAAGCTTTCTTT. Protein sequence: CASSYSVLPGPNTEAFF.

The gene calls are TRBV14 and TRBJ2-5, with 7 bases fitting TRBD2. The CDR3 loop spans 16 amino acids. Looked up from germline, CDR1 is SGHDN and CDR2 is FVKESK. V trimming: 0 bases; J trimming: 5 bases; junction bases outside the gene matches: 9. In DNA form, the CDR3 reads TGTGCCAGCAGCCAAGAGAGAATAACTAGCGACGAGACCCAGTACTTC. It is translated as CASSQERITSDETQYF.

The chain is built from TRBV5-6 and TRBJ2-7; D is unresolved. V lost 0 bases to trimming and J lost 4 bases, with 11 bases between them. Germline V gives CDR1 SGHDT, CDR2 YYEEEE. The length of the CDR3 is 14 residues. In nucleotides, the CDR3 is TGTGCCAGCAGCTTGGCGGGCCTTACATACGAGCAGTACTTC. Its translation: CASSLAGLTYEQYF.

The chain employs TRBV9 and TRBJ1-5; D call uncertain. Germline CDR1 and CDR2: SGDLS and YYNGEE. The CDR3 contains 13 residues. Trimming removed 4 bases from V and 7 bases from J, with 12 bases in between. CDR3 DNA: TGTGCCAGCAGCCCCCAAGGAAACCAGCCCCAGCATTTT. Amino acids: CASSPQGNQPQHF.

The chain is built from TRBV7-2 and TRBJ2-2; possible D gene TRBD1, 6 bases. V lost 5 bases to trimming and J lost 2 bases, with 12 bases between them. The germline CDR1 and CDR2 sequences are SGHTA and FQGNSA. This CDR3 is 15 amino acids long. In DNA, the CDR3 is TGTGCCAGCAGCGCTCAACAGGGAAACACCGGGGAGCTGTTTTTT. Translated, it gives CASSAQQGNTGELFF.

The J gene is TRBJ2-1, the V gene TRBV6-1; weak D call: TRBD2 (7 bases). The CDR3 spans 12 residues. Germline V lookup: CDR1 MNHNS, CDR2 SASEGT. Trimming stripped 1 base from V and 14 bases from J, with 12 bases between. The CDR3 loop reads CASSEGRGREFF. The CDR3, as DNA: TGTGCCAGCAGTGAAGGGAGGGGGAGGGAGTTCTTC.

The chain recombines TRBV9 with TRBJ1-1; 7 positions agree with TRBD1. The CDR3 extends over 13 amino acids. Trimming cost V 2 bases and J 4 bases; bases outside gene matches: 2. The germline gives CDR1 SGDLS, CDR2 YYNGEE. The CDR3 DNA reads TGTGCCAGCAGCGTTCACAGGGGCACTGAAGCTTTCTTT. Its translation is CASSVHRGTEAFF. Variable domain in full (rest from reference TRBV9 and TRBJ1-1): DSGVTQTPKHLITATGQRVTLRCSPRSGDLSVYWYQQSLDQGLQFLIQYYNGEERAKGNILERFSAQQFPDLHSELNLSSLELGDSALYFCASSVHRGTEAFFGQGTRLTVV.

The J gene is TRBJ2-1, the V gene TRBV7-2; TRBD2 matches at 8 bases. Losses at the gene ends were 6 bases for V and 3 bases for J; bases not matched to a gene: 7. Germline V gene lookup returns CDR1 SGHTA and CDR2 FQGNSA. CDR3 size: 15 residues. The CDR3 nucleotides read TGTGCCAGCAGGAAAGAGCGGGGGCTCTACAATGAGCAGTTCTTC. Its protein is CASRKERGLYNEQFF.

The genes are TRBV19 and TRBJ1-2; 8 bases agree with TRBD1. This CDR3 comprises 16 residues. With 6 bases clipped from V and 6 bases from J, the junction kept 15 bases outside the gene matches. CDR1 is LNHDA, CDR2 SQIVND, per germline (reference sequence). CDR3 bases: TGTGCCAGTAGCCGGCCCCCGCAAACAGGGGGTAATGGCTACACCTTC. It translates to CASSRPPQTGGNGYTF.